This T cell receptor beta chain was identified in a study of response to subunit inactivated influenza vaccine. TCRdb re-analysed the RT-PCR reads in MiXCR, keeping a single row per CDR3 protein. This table has some 200,000 distinct CDR3 sequences, about 12% appearing once. This CDR3 comprises 17 residues. V was trimmed by 2 bases and J by 4 bases, leaving 20 bases between them. Looked up from germline, CDR1 is MNHEY and CDR2 is SVGEGT. The sample was also reused in another study, on T cells expressing NK-cell markers. That study adds: TCR beta cDNA was made by 5'RACE template switching with UMIs. Each TCR beta repertoire originated in sorted T cells that were CD3+CD56+NKG2C+, CD3+CD56+NKG2C- or CD3+CD56-NKG2C+. Eight donors were sequenced, seven testing HCMV-seropositive and one testing seronegative. The CD3+CD56-NKG2C+ fraction of a handful of donors was likewise dominated by these clonotypes.

This sample comprised CD8+ T cells sorted from PBMCs, obtained 12 days after vaccination. This TCR came from a man aged 50 or older who received an inactivated influenza vaccine. J is TRBJ1-2 and V is TRBV6-2 or TRBV6-3, with a weak D call TRBD1 (6 bases). The CDR3 spells CASSYPTLPTGTYGYTF. For the CDR3, the DNA is TGTGCCAGCAGTTACCCTACCTTACCAACAGGGACCTATGGCTACACCTTC.